This T cell receptor (beta chain) was documented in a study of chronic HIV infection and antiretroviral therapy. V lost 3 bases to trimming and J lost 5 bases, with 13 bases between them. The CDR3 sequence is 13 residues long. CDR1 SQVTM and CDR2 ANQGSEA come from the germline V gene. From the 5' RACE reads, TCRdb called clonotypes with MiXCR, one entry per CDR3 protein. The table lists some 38,000 distinct CDR3 sequences, 7% to 10% of them singletons. This clonotype was counted ten times or more. This TCR came from an adult who had HIV and had not received antiretroviral therapy, or was an uninfected healthy control (not recorded which). The rearrangement joins TRBV29-1 to TRBJ1-2; D might be TRBD1 (5 bases). Sample: peripheral blood. CDR3 region: CSVDLGGGYGYTF. CDR3 in DNA: TGCAGCGTTGATCTGGGGGGGGGATATGGCTACACCTTC.